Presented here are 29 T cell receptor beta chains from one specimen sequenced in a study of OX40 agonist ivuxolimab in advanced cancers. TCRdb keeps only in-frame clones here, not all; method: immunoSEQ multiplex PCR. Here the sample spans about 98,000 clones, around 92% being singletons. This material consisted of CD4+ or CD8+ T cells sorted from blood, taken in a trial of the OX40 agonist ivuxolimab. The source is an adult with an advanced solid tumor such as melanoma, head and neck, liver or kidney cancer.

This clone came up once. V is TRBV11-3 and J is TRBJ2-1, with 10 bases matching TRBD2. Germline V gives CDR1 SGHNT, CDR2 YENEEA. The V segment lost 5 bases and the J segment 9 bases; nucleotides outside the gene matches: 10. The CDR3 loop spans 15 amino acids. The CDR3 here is CASSPKSGRATEQFF. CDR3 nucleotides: TGTGCCAGCAGCCCCAAGAGCGGGAGGGCCACTGAGCAGTTCTTC.

The CDR3 DNA reads as TGCGCCAGCAGCCAAGATTCCTGGGCGGGTCCCTACAATGAGCAGTTCTTC. Protein: CASSQDSWAGPYNEQFF. The chain recombines TRBV4-3 with TRBJ2-1; perhaps TRBD2 as D (5 bases). The CDR3 sequence is 17 residues long. CDR1 is LGHNA and CDR2 is YSLEER in the germline V gene. Trimming removed 0 bases at V and 2 bases at J, with 14 bases between.

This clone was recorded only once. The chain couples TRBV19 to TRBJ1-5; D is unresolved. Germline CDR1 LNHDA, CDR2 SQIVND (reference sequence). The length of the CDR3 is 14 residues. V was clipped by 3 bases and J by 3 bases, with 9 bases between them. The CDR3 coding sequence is TGTGCCAGTAGTATTTCAGCTGTCAATCAGCCCCAGCATTTT. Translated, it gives CASSISAVNQPQHF.

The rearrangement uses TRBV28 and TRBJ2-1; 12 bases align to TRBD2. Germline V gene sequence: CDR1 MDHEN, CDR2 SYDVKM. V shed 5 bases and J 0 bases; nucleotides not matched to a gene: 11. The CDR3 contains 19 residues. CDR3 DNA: TGTGCCAGCAGTGGGTGGTCTAGCGGGGGGGCTAGCTCCTACAATGAGCAGTTCTTC. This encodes CASSGWSSGGASSYNEQFF.

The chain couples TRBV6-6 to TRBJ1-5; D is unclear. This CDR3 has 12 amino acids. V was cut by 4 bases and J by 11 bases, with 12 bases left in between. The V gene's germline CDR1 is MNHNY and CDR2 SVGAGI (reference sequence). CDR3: CASSSHSGTQHF. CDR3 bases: TGTGCCAGCAGTTCACACAGCGGAACCCAGCATTTT.

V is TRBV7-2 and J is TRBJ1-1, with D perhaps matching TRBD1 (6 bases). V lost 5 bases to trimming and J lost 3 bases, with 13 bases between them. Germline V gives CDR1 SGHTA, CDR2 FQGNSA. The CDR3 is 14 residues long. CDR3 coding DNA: TGTGCCAGCAGCGCCGGGGGGCCCTACACTGAAGCTTTCTTT. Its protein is CASSAGGPYTEAFF.

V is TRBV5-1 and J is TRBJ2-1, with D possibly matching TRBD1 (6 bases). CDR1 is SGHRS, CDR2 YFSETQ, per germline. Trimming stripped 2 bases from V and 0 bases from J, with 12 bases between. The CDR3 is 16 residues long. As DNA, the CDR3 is TGCGCCAGCAGCTTTACAGGGTCGAGCTCCTACAATGAGCAGTTCTTC. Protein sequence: CASSFTGSSSYNEQFF.

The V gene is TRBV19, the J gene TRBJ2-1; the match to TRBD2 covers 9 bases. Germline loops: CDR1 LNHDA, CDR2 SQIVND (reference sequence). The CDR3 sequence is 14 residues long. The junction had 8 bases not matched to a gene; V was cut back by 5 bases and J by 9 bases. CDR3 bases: TGTGCCAGTAGTCTTATAGCGGGAGAAACTGAGCAGTTCTTC. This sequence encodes CASSLIAGETEQFF.

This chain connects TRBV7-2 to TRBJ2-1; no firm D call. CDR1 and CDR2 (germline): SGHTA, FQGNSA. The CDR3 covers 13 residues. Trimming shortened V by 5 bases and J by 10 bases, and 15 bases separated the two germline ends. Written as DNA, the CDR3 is TGTGCCAGCAGCCCGAGGACCACTGGGGAGCAGTTCTTC. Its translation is CASSPRTTGEQFF. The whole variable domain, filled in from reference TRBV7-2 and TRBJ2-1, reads GAGVSQSPSNKVTEKGKDVELRCDPISGHTALYWYRQSLGQGLEFLIYFQGNSAPDKSGLPSDRFSAERTGGSVSTLTIQRTQQEDSAVYLCASSPRTTGEQFFGPGTRLTVL.

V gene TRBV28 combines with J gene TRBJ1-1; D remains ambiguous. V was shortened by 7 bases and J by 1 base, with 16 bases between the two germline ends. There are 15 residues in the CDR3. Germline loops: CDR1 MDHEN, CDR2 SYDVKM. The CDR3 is CASTPIRYRNTEAFF. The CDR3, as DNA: TGTGCCAGCACCCCTATCAGGTACAGGAACACTGAAGCTTTCTTT.

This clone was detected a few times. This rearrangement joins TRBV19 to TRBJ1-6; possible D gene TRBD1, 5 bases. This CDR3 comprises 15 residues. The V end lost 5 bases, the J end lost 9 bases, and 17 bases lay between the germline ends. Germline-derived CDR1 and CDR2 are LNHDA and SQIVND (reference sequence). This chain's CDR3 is CASSLRGGQSSPLHF. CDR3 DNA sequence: TGTGCCAGTAGTCTGAGGGGCGGCCAAAGTTCACCCCTCCACTTT.

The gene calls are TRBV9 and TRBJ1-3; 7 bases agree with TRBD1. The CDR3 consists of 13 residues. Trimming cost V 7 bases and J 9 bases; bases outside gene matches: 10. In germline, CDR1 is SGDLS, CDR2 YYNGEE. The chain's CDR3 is CASQRDRLSTIYF. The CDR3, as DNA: TGTGCCAGCCAAAGGGACAGACTTAGCACCATATATTTT.

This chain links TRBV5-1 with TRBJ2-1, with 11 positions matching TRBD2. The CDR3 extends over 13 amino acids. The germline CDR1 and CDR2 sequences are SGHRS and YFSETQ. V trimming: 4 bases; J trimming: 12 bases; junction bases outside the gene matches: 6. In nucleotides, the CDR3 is TGCGCCAGCAGCCTACTAGCGGGGGAAGCGCAGTTCTTC. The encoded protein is CASSLLAGEAQFF.

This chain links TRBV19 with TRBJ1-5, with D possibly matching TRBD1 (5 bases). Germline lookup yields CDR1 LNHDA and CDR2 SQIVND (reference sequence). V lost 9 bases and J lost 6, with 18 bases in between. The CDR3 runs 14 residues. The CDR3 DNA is TGTGCCAGCAAATCGGGGGGTGGGGCTCAGCCCCAGCATTTT. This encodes CASKSGGGAQPQHF.

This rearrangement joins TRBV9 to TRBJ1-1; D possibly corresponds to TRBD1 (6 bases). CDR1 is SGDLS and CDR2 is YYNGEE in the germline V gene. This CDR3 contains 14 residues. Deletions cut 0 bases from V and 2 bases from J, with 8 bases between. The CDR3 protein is CASSVVGANTEAFF. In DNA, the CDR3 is TGTGCCAGCAGCGTAGTGGGGGCCAACACTGAAGCTTTCTTT.

CDR3 nucleotides: TGTGCCACCAGCAGAGATTTGGACAGGGCTAATGAAAAACTGTTTTTT. It is translated as CATSRDLDRANEKLFF. This chain joins TRBV15 and TRBJ1-4; the match to TRBD1 covers 8 bases. J gave up 3 bases and V 0 bases, and 3 bases lay outside the gene matches. The germline V gene encodes CDR1 LNHNV and CDR2 YYDKDF (reference sequence). The CDR3 loop spans 16 amino acids.

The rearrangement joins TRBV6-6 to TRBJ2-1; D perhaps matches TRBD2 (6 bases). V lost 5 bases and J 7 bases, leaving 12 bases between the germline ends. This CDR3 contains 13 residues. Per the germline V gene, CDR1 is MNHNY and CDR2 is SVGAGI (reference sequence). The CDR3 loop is CASSGPGGNEQFF. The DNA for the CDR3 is TGTGCCAGCAGTGGTCCCGGAGGGAATGAGCAGTTCTTC.

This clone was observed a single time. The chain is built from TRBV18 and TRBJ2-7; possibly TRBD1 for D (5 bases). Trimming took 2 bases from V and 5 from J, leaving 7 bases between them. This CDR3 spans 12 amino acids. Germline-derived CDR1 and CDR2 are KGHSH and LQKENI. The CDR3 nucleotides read TGTGCCAGCTCACCAACCAGGGACGAGCAGTACTTC. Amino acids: CASSPTRDEQYF.

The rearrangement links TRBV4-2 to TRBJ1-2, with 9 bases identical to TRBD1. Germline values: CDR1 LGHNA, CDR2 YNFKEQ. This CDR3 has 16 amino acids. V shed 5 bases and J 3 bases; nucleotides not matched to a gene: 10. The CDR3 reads CASSLILQGAYYGYTF. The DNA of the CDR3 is TGTGCCAGCAGCTTAATTTTACAGGGGGCCTACTATGGCTACACCTTC.

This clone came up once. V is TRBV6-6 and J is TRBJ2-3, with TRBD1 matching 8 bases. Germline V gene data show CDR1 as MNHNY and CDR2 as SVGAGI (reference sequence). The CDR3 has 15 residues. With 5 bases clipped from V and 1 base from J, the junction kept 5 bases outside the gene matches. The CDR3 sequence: CASSQPGQGTDTQYF. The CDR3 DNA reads TGTGCCAGCAGTCAACCGGGACAGGGCACAGATACGCAGTATTTT.

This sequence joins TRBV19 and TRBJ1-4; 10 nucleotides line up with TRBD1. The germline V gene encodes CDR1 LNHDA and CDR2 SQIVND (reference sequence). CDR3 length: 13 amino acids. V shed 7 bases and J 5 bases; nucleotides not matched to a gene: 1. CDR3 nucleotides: TGTGCCAGTAAGGGACAGGGGAATGAAAAACTGTTTTTT. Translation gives CASKGQGNEKLFF.

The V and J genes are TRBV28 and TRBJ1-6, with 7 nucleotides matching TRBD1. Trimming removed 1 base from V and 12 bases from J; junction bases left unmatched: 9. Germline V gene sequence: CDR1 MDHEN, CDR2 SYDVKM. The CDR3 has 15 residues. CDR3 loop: CASSLSVGQWKPLHF. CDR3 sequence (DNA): TGTGCCAGCAGTTTATCCGTGGGACAGTGGAAACCCCTCCACTTT.

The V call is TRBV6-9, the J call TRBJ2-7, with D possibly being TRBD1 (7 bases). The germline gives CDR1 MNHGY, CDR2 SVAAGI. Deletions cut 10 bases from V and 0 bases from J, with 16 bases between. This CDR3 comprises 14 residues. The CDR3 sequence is CATAGQGVSYEQYF. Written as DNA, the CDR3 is TGTGCCACCGCGGGGCAGGGGGTCTCCTACGAGCAGTACTTC.

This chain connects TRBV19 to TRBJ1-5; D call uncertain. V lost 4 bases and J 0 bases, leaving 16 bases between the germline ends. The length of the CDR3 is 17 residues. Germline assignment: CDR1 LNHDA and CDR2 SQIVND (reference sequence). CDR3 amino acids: CASSTVVTTYSNQPQHF. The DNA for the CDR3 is TGTGCCAGTAGTACTGTAGTGACAACTTATAGCAATCAGCCCCAGCATTTT.

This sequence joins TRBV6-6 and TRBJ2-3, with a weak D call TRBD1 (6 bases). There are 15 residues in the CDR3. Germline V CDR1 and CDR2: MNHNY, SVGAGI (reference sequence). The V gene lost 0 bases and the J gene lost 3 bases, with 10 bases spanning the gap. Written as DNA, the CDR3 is TGTGCCAGCAGTTACTCGCCAGGGGATACAGATACGCAGTATTTT. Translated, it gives CASSYSPGDTDTQYF.

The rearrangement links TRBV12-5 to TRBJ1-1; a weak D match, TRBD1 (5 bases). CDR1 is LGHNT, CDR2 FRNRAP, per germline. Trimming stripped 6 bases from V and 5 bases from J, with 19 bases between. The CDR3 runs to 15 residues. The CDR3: CASGSLQGRKTEAFF. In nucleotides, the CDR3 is TGTGCTAGTGGCTCCCTTCAGGGCCGGAAGACTGAAGCTTTCTTT. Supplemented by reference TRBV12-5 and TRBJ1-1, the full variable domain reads DARVTQTPRHKVTEMGQEVTMRCQPILGHNTVFWYRQTMMQGLELLAYFRNRAPLDDSGMPKDRFSAEMPDATLATLKIQPSEPRDSAVYFCASGSLQGRKTEAFFGQGTRLTVV.

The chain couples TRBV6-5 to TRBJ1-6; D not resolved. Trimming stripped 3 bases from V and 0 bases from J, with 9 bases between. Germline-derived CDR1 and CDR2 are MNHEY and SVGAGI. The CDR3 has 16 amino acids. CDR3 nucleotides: TGTGCCAGCAGTTATCGACCGAGCTCCTATAATTCACCCCTCCACTTT. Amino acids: CASSYRPSSYNSPLHF.

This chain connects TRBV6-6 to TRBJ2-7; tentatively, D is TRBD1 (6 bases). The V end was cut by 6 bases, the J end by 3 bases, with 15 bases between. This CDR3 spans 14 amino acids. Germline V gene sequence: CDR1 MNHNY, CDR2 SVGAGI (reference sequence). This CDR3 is CASRDPGHRYEQYV. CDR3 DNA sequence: TGTGCCAGCAGAGACCCGGGACACCGCTACGAGCAGTACGTC.

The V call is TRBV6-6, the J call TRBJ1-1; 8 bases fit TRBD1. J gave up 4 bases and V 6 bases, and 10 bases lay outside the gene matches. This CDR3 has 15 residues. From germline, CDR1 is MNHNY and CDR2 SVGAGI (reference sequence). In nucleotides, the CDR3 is TGTGCCAGCAGCCGACAGGGGTGGGCGGTCACTGAAGCTTTCTTT. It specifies CASSRQGWAVTEAFF.